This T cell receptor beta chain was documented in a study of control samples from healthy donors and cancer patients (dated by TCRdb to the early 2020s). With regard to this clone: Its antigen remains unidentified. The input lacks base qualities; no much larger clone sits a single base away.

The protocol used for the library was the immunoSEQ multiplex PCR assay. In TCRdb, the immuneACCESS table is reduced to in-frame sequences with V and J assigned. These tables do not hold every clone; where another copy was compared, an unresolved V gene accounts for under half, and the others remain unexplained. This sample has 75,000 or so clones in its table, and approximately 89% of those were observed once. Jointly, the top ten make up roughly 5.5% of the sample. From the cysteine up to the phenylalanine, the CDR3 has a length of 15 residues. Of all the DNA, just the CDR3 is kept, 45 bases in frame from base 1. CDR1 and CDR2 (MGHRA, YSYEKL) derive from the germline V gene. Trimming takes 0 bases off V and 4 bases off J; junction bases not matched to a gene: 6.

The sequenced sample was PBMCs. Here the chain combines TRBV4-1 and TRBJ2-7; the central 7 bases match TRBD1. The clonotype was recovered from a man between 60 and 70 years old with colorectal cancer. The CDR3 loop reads CASSQEGTADYEQYF. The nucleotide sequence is TGCGCCAGCAGCCAAGAAGGGACAGCGGATTACGAGCAGTACTTC.